A selection of T cell receptor beta chains follows, all from one sample in a study of T-cell memory formation after mild COVID-19. TCRdb ran MiXCR on the 5' RACE reads and lists one entry per CDR3 protein. The table shows 180,000 or so distinct CDR3 sequences, with around 10% occurring only once. The sample was PBMCs or a T cell subset sorted from them (not recorded which). The source is a young man who had mild COVID-19 (a few samples of this study predate the infection). Cell type and time point are not known. CDR3s include the opening cysteine and the closing phenylalanine or tryptophan. A D gene is named only where the DNA matches it firmly. Size values are once, few and many counts, or a class for expanded clones, and some rows have none.

abundance: .; v_gene: TRBV12-3/TRBV12-4; j_gene: TRBJ2-2; d_gene: TRBD1; CDR3aa: CASSQQGGTGELFF; CDR3nt: TGTGCCAGCTCCCAACAGGGGGGCACCGGGGAGCTGTTTTTT
abundance: .; v_gene: TRBV24-1; j_gene: TRBJ2-5; d_gene: .; CDR3aa: CATSTQYQETQYF; CDR3nt: TGTGCCACCAGCACCCAGTACCAAGAGACCCAGTACTTC
abundance: .; v_gene: TRBV19; j_gene: TRBJ1-1; d_gene: .; CDR3aa: CASSIRGNTEAFF; CDR3nt: TGTGCCAGTAGTATACGAGGGAACACTGAAGCTTTCTTT
abundance: .; v_gene: TRBV12-3/TRBV12-4; j_gene: TRBJ1-1; d_gene: .; CDR3aa: CASRGGSGRGTEAFF; CDR3nt: TGTGCCAGCAGGGGGGGGAGCGGCCGCGGCACTGAAGCTTTCTTT
abundance: few; v_gene: TRBV27; j_gene: TRBJ2-5; d_gene: TRBD2; CDR3aa: CASSLSGVETQYF; CDR3nt: TGTGCCAGCAGTTTGAGCGGGGTCGAGACCCAGTACTTC
abundance: .; v_gene: TRBV20-1; j_gene: TRBJ2-5; d_gene: .; CDR3aa: CSASPQGLQETQYF; CDR3nt: TGCAGTGCTAGTCCCCAGGGCCTTCAAGAGACCCAGTACTTC
abundance: many; v_gene: TRBV5-1; j_gene: TRBJ2-5; d_gene: .; CDR3aa: CASSLAWGQETQYF; CDR3nt: TGCGCCAGCAGCTTGGCATGGGGCCAAGAGACCCAGTACTTC
abundance: .; v_gene: TRBV12-3/TRBV12-4; j_gene: TRBJ2-5; d_gene: TRBD2; CDR3aa: CASRPNGGVETQYF; CDR3nt: TGTGCCAGCAGACCGAACGGGGGGGTAGAGACCCAGTACTTC
abundance: .; v_gene: TRBV3-1; j_gene: TRBJ1-6; d_gene: .; CDR3aa: CASSQSSGDSPLHF; CDR3nt: TGTGCCAGCAGCCAAAGCAGCGGAGATTCACCCCTCCACTTT
abundance: .; v_gene: TRBV12-3/TRBV12-4; j_gene: TRBJ1-1; d_gene: .; CDR3aa: CASSFRQGLRIRNTEAFF; CDR3nt: TGTGCCAGCAGTTTCCGTCAGGGCTTGAGGATCCGGAACACTGAAGCTTTCTTT
abundance: few; v_gene: TRBV12-3/TRBV12-4; j_gene: TRBJ1-1; d_gene: .; CDR3aa: CASSPAPQAFF; CDR3nt: TGTGCCAGCAGCCCCGCGCCCCAAGCTTTCTTT
abundance: .; v_gene: TRBV12-3/TRBV12-4; j_gene: TRBJ2-1; d_gene: TRBD2; CDR3aa: CASSLKPSGNNEQFF; CDR3nt: TGTGCCAGCAGTTTGAAACCTAGCGGCAACAATGAGCAGTTCTTC
abundance: few; v_gene: TRBV20-1; j_gene: TRBJ2-1; d_gene: .; CDR3aa: CSINSYNEQFF; CDR3nt: TGCAGTATTAACTCCTACAATGAGCAGTTCTTC
abundance: .; v_gene: TRBV7-9; j_gene: TRBJ2-7; d_gene: .; CDR3aa: CASSLGVEQYF; CDR3nt: TGTGCCAGCAGCTTAGGAGTCGAGCAGTACTTC
abundance: many; v_gene: TRBV12-3/TRBV12-4; j_gene: TRBJ2-7; d_gene: .; CDR3aa: CASSSRISYEQYF; CDR3nt: TGTGCCAGCAGTTCCCGAATCTCCTACGAGCAGTACTTC
abundance: .; v_gene: TRBV12-3/TRBV12-4; j_gene: TRBJ2-1; d_gene: TRBD2; CDR3aa: CASSTGTSFGNEQFF; CDR3nt: TGTGCCAGCAGTACCGGGACTAGCTTCGGCAATGAGCAGTTCTTC
abundance: many; v_gene: TRBV12-3/TRBV12-4; j_gene: TRBJ2-1; d_gene: .; CDR3aa: CASSPRQMYTEQFF; CDR3nt: TGTGCCAGCAGTCCTCGACAGATGTACACTGAGCAGTTCTTC
abundance: .; v_gene: TRBV7-2; j_gene: TRBJ1-5; d_gene: TRBD1; CDR3aa: CASSLAEGAQPQHF; CDR3nt: TGTGCCAGCAGCTTAGCGGAGGGGGCTCAGCCCCAGCATTTT
abundance: few; v_gene: TRBV11-1; j_gene: TRBJ1-1; d_gene: TRBD1; CDR3aa: CASSLGLRGRGGWETEAFF; CDR3nt: TGTGCCAGCAGCTTAGGGCTCAGGGGGCGCGGAGGATGGGAAACTGAAGCTTTCTTT
abundance: few; v_gene: TRBV20-1; j_gene: TRBJ1-3; d_gene: .; CDR3aa: CSARGPGSGNTIYF; CDR3nt: TGCAGTGCTAGAGGTCCGGGCTCTGGAAACACCATATATTTT
abundance: few; v_gene: TRBV20-1; j_gene: TRBJ2-1; d_gene: TRBD2; CDR3aa: CSARSGAYNEQFF; CDR3nt: TGCAGTGCCCGAAGCGGGGCCTACAATGAGCAGTTCTTC
abundance: many; v_gene: TRBV10-1; j_gene: TRBJ1-2; d_gene: TRBD1; CDR3aa: CASSPGQGTSYTF; CDR3nt: TGCGCCAGCAGCCCAGGACAGGGTACAAGCTACACCTTC
abundance: .; v_gene: TRBV6-5; j_gene: TRBJ1-2; d_gene: TRBD1; CDR3aa: CASTQKGAGGYTF; CDR3nt: TGTGCCAGCACTCAGAAGGGGGCCGGGGGCTACACCTTC
abundance: many; v_gene: TRBV5-1; j_gene: TRBJ2-1; d_gene: .; CDR3aa: CASSLQQGYNEQFF; CDR3nt: TGCGCCAGCAGCTTGCAACAGGGCTACAATGAGCAGTTCTTC
abundance: .; v_gene: TRBV5-1; j_gene: TRBJ2-7; d_gene: .; CDR3aa: CASSFGQIGGLEQYF; CDR3nt: TGCGCCAGCAGCTTCGGACAGATTGGCGGGCTGGAGCAGTACTTC
abundance: few; v_gene: TRBV4-1; j_gene: TRBJ1-1; d_gene: .; CDR3aa: CASSGPLRGTEAFF; CDR3nt: TGCGCCAGCAGCGGACCGCTCAGGGGCACTGAAGCTTTCTTT
abundance: few; v_gene: TRBV5-1; j_gene: TRBJ2-1; d_gene: .; CDR3aa: CASSLMGGTFNEQFF; CDR3nt: TGCGCCAGCAGCTTGATGGGGGGAACCTTCAATGAGCAGTTCTTC
abundance: .; v_gene: TRBV18; j_gene: TRBJ2-5; d_gene: TRBD2; CDR3aa: CASSPRERGTETQYF; CDR3nt: TGTGCCAGCTCACCACGGGAGCGGGGGACGGAGACCCAGTACTTC
abundance: few; v_gene: TRBV18; j_gene: TRBJ1-6; d_gene: TRBD1; CDR3aa: CASSDQGDRSNSPLHF; CDR3nt: TGTGCCAGCTCCGACCAAGGGGACAGATCGAATTCACCCCTCCACTTT
abundance: .; v_gene: TRBV15; j_gene: TRBJ2-1; d_gene: TRBD1; CDR3aa: CATSRQGQPSYNEQFF; CDR3nt: TGTGCCACCAGCCGACAGGGACAGCCTAGCTACAATGAGCAGTTCTTC
abundance: .; v_gene: TRBV25-1; j_gene: TRBJ2-2; d_gene: .; CDR3aa: CASSELGAGGTGELFF; CDR3nt: TGTGCCAGCAGTGAATTGGGGGCTGGAGGCACCGGGGAGCTGTTTTTT
abundance: few; v_gene: TRBV30; j_gene: TRBJ1-3; d_gene: .; CDR3aa: CAWSGLSGNTIYF; CDR3nt: TGTGCCTGGAGTGGCCTCTCTGGAAACACCATATATTTT
abundance: few; v_gene: TRBV27; j_gene: TRBJ1-2; d_gene: .; CDR3aa: CASSLSPGPHGYTF; CDR3nt: TGTGCCAGCAGTTTATCGCCAGGACCTCATGGCTACACCTTC
abundance: .; v_gene: TRBV12-3/TRBV12-4; j_gene: TRBJ2-1; d_gene: TRBD1; CDR3aa: CASSPGQDSYNEQFF; CDR3nt: TGTGCCAGCAGCCCGGGACAGGACTCCTACAATGAGCAGTTCTTC
abundance: .; v_gene: TRBV12-3/TRBV12-4; j_gene: TRBJ2-2; d_gene: .; CDR3aa: CASSLSGDTGELFF; CDR3nt: TGTGCCAGCAGTTTATCGGGGGACACCGGGGAGCTGTTTTTT
abundance: .; v_gene: TRBV24-1; j_gene: TRBJ2-3; d_gene: .; CDR3aa: CATSEASTDTQYF; CDR3nt: TGTGCCACCAGTGAAGCTAGCACAGATACGCAGTATTTT
abundance: few; v_gene: TRBV3-1; j_gene: TRBJ1-1; d_gene: .; CDR3aa: CASSPLGGGGTEAFF; CDR3nt: TGTGCCAGCAGCCCCCTAGGGGGAGGGGGCACTGAAGCTTTCTTT
abundance: few; v_gene: TRBV6-2/TRBV6-3; j_gene: TRBJ1-2; d_gene: .; CDR3aa: CASSPLRRRTF; CDR3nt: TGTGCCAGCAGCCCCCTCCGGAGGCGCACCTTC
abundance: few; v_gene: TRBV6-2/TRBV6-3; j_gene: TRBJ1-5; d_gene: .; CDR3aa: CASSYSGPEESKPQHF; CDR3nt: TGTGCCAGCAGTTACTCGGGGCCGGAGGAATCAAAGCCCCAGCATTTT
abundance: few; v_gene: TRBV2; j_gene: TRBJ2-1; d_gene: TRBD2; CDR3aa: CASSPTPGLAGGPYNEQFF; CDR3nt: TGTGCCAGCAGTCCAACCCCGGGACTAGCGGGGGGCCCCTACAATGAGCAGTTCTTC
abundance: .; v_gene: TRBV4-3; j_gene: TRBJ1-5; d_gene: .; CDR3aa: CASSQGVDQPQHF; CDR3nt: TGCGCCAGCAGCCAAGGGGTAGATCAGCCCCAGCATTTT
abundance: few; v_gene: TRBV6-2/TRBV6-3; j_gene: TRBJ2-7; d_gene: .; CDR3aa: CASSRLGISYEQYF; CDR3nt: TGTGCCAGCAGTCGCCTCGGGATTTCCTACGAGCAGTACTTC
abundance: .; v_gene: TRBV7-2; j_gene: TRBJ2-3; d_gene: TRBD1; CDR3aa: CASSPQGALSTDTQYF; CDR3nt: TGTGCCAGCAGCCCACAGGGGGCGCTTTCCACAGATACGCAGTATTTT